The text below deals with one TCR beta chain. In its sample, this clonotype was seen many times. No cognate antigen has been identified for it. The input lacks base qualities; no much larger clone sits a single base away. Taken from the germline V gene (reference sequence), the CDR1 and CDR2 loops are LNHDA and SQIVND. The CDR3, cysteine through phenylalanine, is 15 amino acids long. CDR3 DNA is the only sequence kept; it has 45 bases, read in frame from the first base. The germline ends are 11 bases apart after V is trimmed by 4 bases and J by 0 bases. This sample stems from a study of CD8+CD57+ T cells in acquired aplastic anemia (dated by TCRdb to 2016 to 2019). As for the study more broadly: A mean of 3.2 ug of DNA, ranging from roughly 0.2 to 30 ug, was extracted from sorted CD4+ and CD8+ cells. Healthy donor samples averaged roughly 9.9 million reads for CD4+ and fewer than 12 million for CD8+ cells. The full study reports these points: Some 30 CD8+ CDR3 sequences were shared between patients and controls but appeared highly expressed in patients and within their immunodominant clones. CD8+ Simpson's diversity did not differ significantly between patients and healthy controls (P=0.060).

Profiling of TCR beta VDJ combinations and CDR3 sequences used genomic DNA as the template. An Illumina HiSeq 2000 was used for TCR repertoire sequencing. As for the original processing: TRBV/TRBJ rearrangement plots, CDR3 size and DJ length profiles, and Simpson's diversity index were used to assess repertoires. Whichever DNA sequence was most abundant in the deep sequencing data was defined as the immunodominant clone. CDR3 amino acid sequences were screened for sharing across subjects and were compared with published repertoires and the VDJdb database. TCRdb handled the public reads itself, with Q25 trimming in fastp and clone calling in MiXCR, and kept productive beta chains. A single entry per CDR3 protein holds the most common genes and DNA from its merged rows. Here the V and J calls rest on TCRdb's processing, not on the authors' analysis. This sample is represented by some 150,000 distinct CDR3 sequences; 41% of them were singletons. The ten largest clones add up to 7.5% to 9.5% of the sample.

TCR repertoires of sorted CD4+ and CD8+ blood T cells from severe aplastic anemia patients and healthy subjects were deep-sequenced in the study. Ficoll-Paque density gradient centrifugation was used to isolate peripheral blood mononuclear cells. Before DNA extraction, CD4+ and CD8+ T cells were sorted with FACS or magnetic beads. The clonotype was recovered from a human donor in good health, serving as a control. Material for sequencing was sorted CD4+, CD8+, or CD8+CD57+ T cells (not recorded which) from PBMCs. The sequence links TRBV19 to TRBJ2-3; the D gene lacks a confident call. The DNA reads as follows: TGTGCCAGTAGTACCGATAGAATTAGCACAGATACGCAGTATTTT. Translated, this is CASSTDRISTDTQYF.